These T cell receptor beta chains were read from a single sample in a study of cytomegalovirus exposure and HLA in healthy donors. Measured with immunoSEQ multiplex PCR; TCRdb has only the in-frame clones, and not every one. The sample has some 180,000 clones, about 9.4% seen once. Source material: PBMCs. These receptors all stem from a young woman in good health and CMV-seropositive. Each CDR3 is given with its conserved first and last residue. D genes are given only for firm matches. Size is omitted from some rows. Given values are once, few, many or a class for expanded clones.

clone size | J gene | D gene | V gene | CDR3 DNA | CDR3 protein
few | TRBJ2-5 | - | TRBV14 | TGTGCCAGCAGCCAAGACTATAACCAAGAGACCCAGTACTTC | CASSQDYNQETQYF
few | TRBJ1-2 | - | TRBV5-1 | TGCGCCAGCAGCTCCTACACAGGGATGCCCGGCTACACCTTC | CASSSYTGMPGYTF
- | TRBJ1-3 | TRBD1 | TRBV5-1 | TGCGCCAGCAGCCCGAGACAGGGGGCTGGAAACACCATATATTTT | CASSPRQGAGNTIYF
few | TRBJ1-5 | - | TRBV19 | TGTGCCAGTAGTACGGACACCCGGGAGGCTCAGCCCCAGCATTTT | CASSTDTREAQPQHF
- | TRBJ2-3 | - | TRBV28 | TGTGCCAGCACACTTAGCGGTACTAGCACAGATACGCAGTATTTT | CASTLSGTSTDTQYF
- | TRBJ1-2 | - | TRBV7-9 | TGTGCCAGCAGCTTAGGCGGAGGACCTTTCAACTATGGCTACACCTTC | CASSLGGGPFNYGYTF
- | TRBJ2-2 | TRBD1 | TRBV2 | TGTGCCAGCAGCTCGACAGGGGTGGGGGCCGGGGAGCTGTTTTTT | CASSSTGVGAGELFF
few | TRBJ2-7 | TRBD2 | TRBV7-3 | TGTGCCAGCAGCTTAAGGGCTAGCGGGTCGTACGAGCAGTACTTC | CASSLRASGSYEQYF
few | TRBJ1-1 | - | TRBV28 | TGTGCCAGCAGTTCGACAGGAAGGAACACTGAAGCTTTCTTT | CASSSTGRNTEAFF
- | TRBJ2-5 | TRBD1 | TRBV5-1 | TGCGCCAGCAGTGGACAGGGAGAGACCCAGTACTTC | CASSGQGETQYF
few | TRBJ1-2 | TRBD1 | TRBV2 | TGTGCCAGCAGTGACAGGGGGCGCATCTATGGCTACACCTTC | CASSDRGRIYGYTF
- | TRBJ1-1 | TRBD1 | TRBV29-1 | TGCAGCGCAATCTACGGATCCGGGACAGGACTACACACTGAAGCTTTCTTT | CSAIYGSGTGLHTEAFF
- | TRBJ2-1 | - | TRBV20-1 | TGCAGTGCGCATCTGCGAGCGGGTCAGTTCTTC | CSAHLRAGQFF
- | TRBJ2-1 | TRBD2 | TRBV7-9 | TGTGCCAGCAGCCTGAGGACTAGCCCGTACAATGAGCAGTTCTTC | CASSLRTSPYNEQFF
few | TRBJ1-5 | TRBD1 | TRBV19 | TGTGCCAGTAGTCTTACCAGGACAGGGGCTCAGCCCCAGCATTTT | CASSLTRTGAQPQHF
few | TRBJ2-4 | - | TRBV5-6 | TGTGCCAGCAGCTTAGATAAGGGGACAATAGCCAAAAACATTCAGTACTTC | CASSLDKGTIAKNIQYF
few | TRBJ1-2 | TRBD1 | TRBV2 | TGTGCCAGCAGTCTCACAGGACAGGGCTTAACCTTC | CASSLTGQGLTF
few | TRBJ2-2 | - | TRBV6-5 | TGTGCCAGTCGCATCCTAGGAATAACCGGGGAGCTGTTTTTT | CASRILGITGELFF
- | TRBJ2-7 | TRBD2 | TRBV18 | TGTGCCAGCTCAAAGACTAGCGCTAGCTCCTACGAGCAGTACTTC | CASSKTSASSYEQYF
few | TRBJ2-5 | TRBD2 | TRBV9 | TGTGCCAGCAGCGCGGGACTAGCGGGAGGTATGGAGACCCAGTACTTC | CASSAGLAGGMETQYF
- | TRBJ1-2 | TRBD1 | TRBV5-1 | TGCGCCAGCAGCCAGATAGGGACAGCCTATGGCTACACCTTC | CASSQIGTAYGYTF
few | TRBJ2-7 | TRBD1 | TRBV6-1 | TGTGCCAGCAGTGAAAGGGGACAGAACTACGAGCAGTACTTC | CASSERGQNYEQYF
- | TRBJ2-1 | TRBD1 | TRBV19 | TGTGCCAGTAGTACCCGACAGGGGGTGGTCAATGAGCAGTTCTTC | CASSTRQGVVNEQFF
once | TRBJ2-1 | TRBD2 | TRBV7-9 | TGTGCCAGCAGCCGAGGACTAGCGGGGTTCTACAATGAGCAGTTCTTC | CASSRGLAGFYNEQFF
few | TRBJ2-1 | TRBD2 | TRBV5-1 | TGCGCCAGCAGGCTGACTAGCGGGAGGGCCCTCGGGAATGAGCAGTTCTTC | CASRLTSGRALGNEQFF
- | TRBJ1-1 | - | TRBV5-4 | TGTGCCAGCAGCTTGTTCAGGGTTGTGGCCACTGAAGCTTTCTTT | CASSLFRVVATEAFF
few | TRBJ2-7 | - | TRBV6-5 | TGTGCCAGCAGTTACGAGACTAGTAGCGAGCAGTACTTC | CASSYETSSEQYF
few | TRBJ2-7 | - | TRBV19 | TGTGCCAGTAGTATACAGGGAAAGGCCGAGCAGTACTTC | CASSIQGKAEQYF
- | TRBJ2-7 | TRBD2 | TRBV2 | TGTGCCAGCAGTTCCCGCAGACTAGCGGGGGGGGCCTACGAGCAGTACTTC | CASSSRRLAGGAYEQYF
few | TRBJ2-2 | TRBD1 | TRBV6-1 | TGTGCCGGATCGGGACAGGGAAGTTGGACCGGGGAGCTGTTTTTT | CAGSGQGSWTGELFF
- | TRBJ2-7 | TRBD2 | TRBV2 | TGTGCCAGCAAGGGTAGCGGGAGGAGGACCTCCTACGAGCAGTACTTC | CASKGSGRRTSYEQYF